Listed here are 21 T cell receptor beta chains from one sample, sequenced in a study of blood T cell repertoires in COVID-19. TCRdb keeps only in-frame clones here, not all; method: immunoSEQ multiplex PCR. The sample yields 190,000 or so clones, around 90% seen once. Sequences were obtained from PBMCs or T cells enriched from blood (not recorded which). Receptor source: a man aged 30 to 39 who had recovered from COVID-19.

The sample holds one count of this clone. V gene TRBV7-6 combines with J gene TRBJ2-1, with 7 bases lining up with TRBD2. Germline assignment: CDR1 SGHVS and CDR2 FNYEAQ. The CDR3 loop spans 15 amino acids. Germline trimming cut 3 bases from V and 6 bases from J; bases unmatched to any gene: 8. In DNA, the CDR3 is TGTGCCAGCAGCTTCCTGCTAGCGGTTTCCAATGAGCAGTTCTTC. Its protein product is CASSFLLAVSNEQFF. Combining the CDR3 with reference TRBV7-6 and TRBJ2-1 gives the whole variable domain GAGVSQSPRYKVTKRGQDVALRCDPISGHVSLYWYRQALGQGPEFLTYFNYEAQQDKSGLPNDRFSAERPEGSISTLTIQRTEQRDSAMYRCASSFLLAVSNEQFFGPGTRLTVL.

The chain combines TRBV2 with TRBJ2-7; 10 bases map to TRBD1. Per germline, CDR1 SNHLY and CDR2 FYNNEI. The CDR3 length is 16 residues. The J segment lost 1 base and the V segment lost 5 bases, leaving 8 bases of the junction unmatched. In DNA form, the CDR3 reads TGTGCCAGCAGTCAATACGGGACAGGGGTGTCCTACGAGCAGTACTTC. As protein: CASSQYGTGVSYEQYF. The full variable domain, in which reference TRBV2 and TRBJ2-7 provide the parts outside the CDR3, is EPEVTQTPSHQVTQMGQEVILRCVPISNHLYFYWYRQILGQKVEFLVSFYNNEISEKSEIFDDQFSVERPDGSNFTLKIRSTKLEDSAMYFCASSQYGTGVSYEQYFGPGTRLTVT.

This rearrangement joins TRBV12-5 to TRBJ1-2; 8 bases line up with TRBD1. CDR1 is LGHNT and CDR2 is FRNRAP in the germline V gene. V lost 5 bases and J lost 5; bases outside the gene matches: 7. The CDR3 loop spans 14 amino acids. CDR3 protein: CASGPPGQGYGYTF. CDR3 in DNA: TGTGCTAGTGGTCCCCCCGGACAGGGTTATGGCTACACCTTC.

This clone was seen once. This rearrangement joins TRBV19 to TRBJ1-3, with unresolved D. The V gene's germline CDR1 is LNHDA and CDR2 SQIVND (reference sequence). Trimming left V 5 bases short and J 0 bases short, with 8 bases between. CDR3 size: 14 residues. The chain's CDR3 is CASSVYLSGNTIYF. The CDR3 nucleotides read TGTGCCAGTAGTGTCTATCTCTCTGGAAACACCATATATTTT.

V gene TRBV7-9 combines with J gene TRBJ2-5; 8 bases align to TRBD2. CDR1 SEHNR and CDR2 FQNEAQ come from the germline V gene (reference sequence). This CDR3 spans 16 amino acids. The trim removed 2 bases at V and 3 bases at J, leaving 8 bases unmatched. The DNA for the CDR3 is TGTGCCAGCAGCTTACTAGCGGGCGCTATCGAAGAGACCCAGTACTTC. Its translation: CASSLLAGAIEETQYF.

V gene TRBV7-2 combines with J gene TRBJ1-1; D gene unclear. CDR1 and CDR2 from the germline V gene are SGHTA and FQGNSA. Trimming stripped 1 base from V and 3 bases from J, with 6 bases between. CDR3 size: 13 residues. The CDR3 spells CASSLGPDTEAFF. The CDR3 DNA reads as TGTGCCAGCAGCTTAGGTCCGGACACTGAAGCTTTCTTT.

CDR3 loop: CASQRRPGSEQFF. CDR3 bases: TGCGCCAGCCAAAGACGGCCGGGTAGTGAGCAGTTCTTC. This chain joins TRBV10-1 and TRBJ2-1; D call uncertain. The V gene's germline CDR1 is WNHNN and CDR2 SYGVQD (reference sequence). V lost 8 bases and J 9 bases, leaving 17 bases between the germline ends. This CDR3 is built from 13 residues.

The J gene is TRBJ2-7, the V gene TRBV24-1, with D tentatively TRBD2 (6 bases). Between the trimmed V and J ends, which lost 7 bases and 3 bases, there was a span of 15 bases. The germline gives CDR1 KGHDR, CDR2 SFDVKD. The CDR3 has 14 residues. The CDR3 coding sequence is TGTGCCACCAGCTCGGGGGAACCAATCTACGAGCAGTACTTC. Its protein is CATSSGEPIYEQYF.

This clone has only a few counts. The V call is TRBV3-1 (or the pseudogene TRBV3-2), the J call TRBJ2-1, with TRBD2 matching 7 bases. Trimming removed 6 bases from V and 8 bases from J; junction bases left unmatched: 10. The CDR3 is made up of 14 amino acids. Germline loops: CDR1 LGHDT, CDR2 YNNKEL (reference sequence). The CDR3 DNA reads as TGTGCCAGCAGGCGACTAGCTCAGTCCGATGAGCAGTTCTTC. It is translated as CASRRLAQSDEQFF.

The CDR3 here is CASSHGTGTPYGYTF. In nucleotides, the CDR3 is TGTGCCAGCAGTCATGGGACAGGGACCCCCTATGGCTACACCTTC. The V and J genes are TRBV27 and TRBJ1-2, with 9 nucleotides matching TRBD1. CDR3 length: 15 residues. Per germline, CDR1 MNHEY and CDR2 SMNVEV (reference sequence). V shed 5 bases and J 4 bases; nucleotides not matched to a gene: 8.

The rearrangement uses TRBV28 and TRBJ1-6; 7 bases match TRBD1. Germline lookup yields CDR1 MDHEN and CDR2 SYDVKM. After removal of 6 bases from V and 4 bases from J, the junction contained 3 bases not matched to a gene. The CDR3 loop spans 14 amino acids. The CDR3 is CASRLTGYNSPLHF. CDR3 DNA sequence: TGTGCCAGCAGGCTGACAGGGTATAATTCACCCCTCCACTTT.

The chain is built from TRBV24-1 and TRBJ2-1, with 11 bases identical to TRBD2. CDR1 is KGHDR, CDR2 SFDVKD, per germline. V dropped 3 bases and J dropped 1; count of bases not matched to a gene: 4. The CDR3 length is 17 residues. The CDR3 protein is CATSDPLAGGSYNEQFF. Here the CDR3 DNA reads TGTGCCACCAGTGATCCCCTAGCGGGGGGATCCTACAATGAGCAGTTCTTC.

V gene TRBV4-1 combines with J gene TRBJ1-5; D unresolved. This CDR3 has 17 residues. Germline values: CDR1 MGHRA, CDR2 YSYEKL. Trimming shortened V by 0 bases and J by 0 bases, and 12 bases separated the two germline ends. The CDR3 DNA reads TGCGCCAGCAGCCAAGATCACCCACGGTATAGCAATCAGCCCCAGCATTTT. Its translation: CASSQDHPRYSNQPQHF.

Here the CDR3 DNA reads TGCGCCAGCAGCCAAGCCCTGGCGCAGGGTAACTATGGCTACACCTTC. It translates to CASSQALAQGNYGYTF. V usage is TRBV4-3 and J usage is TRBJ1-2; weak D call: TRBD1 (5 bases). The germline V and J ends were trimmed by 1 base and 1 base, with 13 bases remaining between them. The germline gives CDR1 LGHNA, CDR2 YSLEER. This CDR3 is built from 16 residues.

The chain joins TRBV7-2 to TRBJ2-1; tentatively, D is TRBD2 (5 bases). The CDR3 length is 17 residues. The V gene's germline CDR1 is SGHTA and CDR2 FQGNSA. Trimming shortened V by 6 bases and J by 0 bases, and 18 bases separated the two germline ends. The CDR3 loop is CASRGSGKPSSYNEQFF. The CDR3 DNA reads TGTGCCAGCAGGGGATCGGGGAAACCAAGCTCCTACAATGAGCAGTTCTTC.

This rearrangement joins TRBV10-2 to TRBJ1-6, with TRBD1 identical over 8 bases. The CDR3 runs to 14 residues. The V gene end was trimmed by 7 bases and the J gene end by 5 bases; junction bases not matched to a gene: 4. From germline, CDR1 is WSHSY and CDR2 SAAADI. The CDR3 reads CASKGQGNNSPLHF. In DNA form, the CDR3 reads TGCGCCAGCAAAGGACAGGGCAATAATTCACCCCTCCACTTT.

This clone has a handful of counts. The CDR3 nucleotides are TGTGCCAGCAGTCCGTACCCCCCCGGGACTAGCTACAATGAGCAGTTCTTC. It specifies CASSPYPPGTSYNEQFF. V gene TRBV6-6 combines with J gene TRBJ2-1, with TRBD2 matching over 8 bases. The V segment lost 5 bases and the J segment 3 bases; nucleotides outside the gene matches: 12. CDR1 is MNHNY and CDR2 is SVGAGI in the germline V gene (reference sequence). The CDR3 runs 17 residues.

On this clone: At one boundary the junction diverges from the germline segment, which might be a read error. The V call is TRBV6-5, the J call TRBJ1-1; 9 bases line up with TRBD1. The V gene's germline CDR1 is MNHEY and CDR2 SVGAGI. The CDR3 has 14 amino acids. The CDR3: CASSLDRGNTGAFF. CDR3 nucleotides: TGTGCCAGCAGTTTAGACAGGGGGAACACTGGAGCTTTCTTT.

This chain joins TRBV5-4 and TRBJ2-7; a possible D gene is TRBD1 (6 bases). The germline V and J ends were trimmed by 4 bases and 5 bases, with 13 bases remaining between them. The CDR3 extends over 13 amino acids. Germline V gives CDR1 SGHNT, CDR2 YYREEE (reference sequence). This chain's CDR3 is CASSHDRIDEQYF. In DNA, the CDR3 is TGTGCCAGCAGCCACGACAGGATTGACGAGCAGTACTTC.

V is TRBV27 and J is TRBJ1-2, with a weak D call TRBD1 (5 bases). The CDR3 covers 13 residues. Germline values: CDR1 MNHEY, CDR2 SMNVEV (reference sequence). The V end lost 3 bases, the J end lost 5 bases, and 10 bases lay between the germline ends. The CDR3, as DNA: TGTGCCAGCAGTTTTAGGGGAGGTTATGGCTACACCTTC. Translation gives CASSFRGGYGYTF.

V and J are TRBV4-3 and TRBJ1-2, with 8 bases matching TRBD1. The V gene's germline CDR1 is LGHNA and CDR2 YSLEER. This CDR3 contains 14 residues. Unmatched junction bases numbered 4, after V lost 1 base and J lost 6 bases. The CDR3 sequence is CASSQVQGADGYTF. CDR3 bases: TGCGCCAGCAGCCAAGTGCAGGGGGCGGATGGCTACACCTTC.